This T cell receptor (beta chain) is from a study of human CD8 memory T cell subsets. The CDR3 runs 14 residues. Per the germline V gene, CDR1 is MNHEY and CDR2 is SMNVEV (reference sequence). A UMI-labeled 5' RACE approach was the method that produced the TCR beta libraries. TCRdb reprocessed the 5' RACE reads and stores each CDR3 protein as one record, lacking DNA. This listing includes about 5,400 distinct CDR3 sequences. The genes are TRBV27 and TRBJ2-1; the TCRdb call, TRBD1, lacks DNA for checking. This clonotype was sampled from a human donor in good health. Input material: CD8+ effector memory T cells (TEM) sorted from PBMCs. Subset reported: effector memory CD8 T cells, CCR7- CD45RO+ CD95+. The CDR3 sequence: CASTAYTFPYEQFF.